The 14 T cell receptor beta chains below were found in one sample sequenced in a study of T cell clones after liver transplantation. Assay: immunoSEQ multiplex PCR; the TCRdb copy retains only in-frame clones and omits some. This sample has roughly 20,000 clones, with 80% found just once. Sequencing was performed on CD8+ T cells from blood, taken roughly 48 months after liver transplant. These receptors originate from a human patient who received a liver transplant. Some T cells may be transferred from the graft donor.

The genes are TRBV13 and TRBJ2-7; TRBD1 or TRBD2 may be the D gene (5 bases each). Germline V gives CDR1 PRHDT, CDR2 FYEKMQ (reference sequence). V was trimmed by 2 bases and J by 1 base, leaving 12 bases between them. This CDR3 has 15 amino acids. CDR3 protein: CASSLSGQRSYEQYF. The CDR3 DNA reads as TGTGCCAGCAGCTTATCGGGGCAAAGGTCCTACGAGCAGTACTTC.

This clone was recorded once. The J gene is TRBJ2-4, the V gene TRBV5-4; 9 nucleotides align to TRBD1. The V segment lost 4 bases and the J segment 10 bases; nucleotides outside the gene matches: 9. In germline, CDR1 is SGHNT, CDR2 YYREEE (reference sequence). CDR3 length equals 14 residues. CDR3 sequence reads: CASSSAGTGRIQYF. CDR3 DNA: TGTGCCAGCAGCAGCGCCGGGACAGGGAGGATTCAGTACTTC.

V is TRBV10-3 and J is TRBJ2-7, with 10 nucleotides matching TRBD2. The CDR3 sequence is 15 residues long. Germline V lookup: CDR1 ENHRY, CDR2 SYGVKD. The trim removed 2 bases at V and 4 bases at J, leaving 5 bases unmatched. This CDR3 is CAISEASGGEYEQYF. The CDR3 DNA reads TGTGCCATCAGTGAGGCTAGCGGGGGAGAATACGAGCAGTACTTC.

This clone was counted a few times. The rearrangement uses TRBV27 and TRBJ2-1; tentatively, D is TRBD2 (5 bases). The CDR3 runs to 15 residues. V was clipped by 5 bases and J by 0 bases, with 11 bases between them. The germline gives CDR1 MNHEY, CDR2 SMNVEV (reference sequence). The CDR3 DNA is TGTGCCAGCAGTACCCGGGATAACTCCTACAATGAGCAGTTCTTC. Its protein product is CASSTRDNSYNEQFF.

This clone was detected only a few times. The V gene is TRBV7-2, the J gene TRBJ2-7; TRBD1 or TRBD2 may be the D gene (6 bases each). V was shortened by 1 base and J by 3 bases, with 22 bases between the two germline ends. This CDR3 is built from 18 residues. From germline, CDR1 is SGHTA and CDR2 FQGNSA. In nucleotides, the CDR3 is TGTGCCAGCAGCTTAGGTCCGGGAGATGAAACAGGGAACTACGAGCAGTACTTC. Translating it yields CASSLGPGDETGNYEQYF.

The chain links TRBV6-4 to TRBJ2-3; 9 nucleotides match TRBD2. CDR1 is MRHNA and CDR2 is SNTAGT in the germline V gene. V was pared by 4 bases and J by 1 base, with 0 bases of the junction left unmatched. There are 14 residues in the CDR3. DNA of the CDR3: TGTGCCAGCAGTGTAGCGGGAGGCACAGATACGCAGTATTTT. This translates into CASSVAGGTDTQYF.

The chain combines TRBV7-9 with TRBJ1-2, with D hard to call. The CDR3 is made up of 15 amino acids. Germline loops: CDR1 SEHNR, CDR2 FQNEAQ (reference sequence). Trimming took off 1 base at V and 4 bases at J, with 13 bases between the two ends. CDR3 sequence reads: CASSLGVGSTYGYTF. The CDR3 bases are TGTGCCAGCAGCTTAGGCGTGGGGTCGACCTATGGCTACACCTTC.

The chain links TRBV11-2 to TRBJ2-3, with D perhaps TRBD1 or TRBD2 (5 bases each). With 4 bases removed from V and 8 bases from J, the gap between germline ends came to 19 bases. The CDR3 loop spans 15 amino acids. Germline lookup yields CDR1 SGHAT and CDR2 FQNNGV. Written as DNA, the CDR3 is TGTGCCAGCAGCTCCTCGCACGGGGATGGGGGTACGCAGTATTTT. This sequence encodes CASSSSHGDGGTQYF.

Only one count was recorded for this clone. V gene TRBV9 combines with J gene TRBJ2-3; a weak D match, TRBD1 (6 bases). Germline values: CDR1 SGDLS, CDR2 YYNGEE. The CDR3 consists of 16 residues. V was clipped by 5 bases and J by 0 bases, with 16 bases between them. The CDR3 DNA follows: TGTGCCAGCAGTGACCGTGGGGGCCAAAGCACAGATACGCAGTATTTT. Translated: CASSDRGGQSTDTQYF.

This clone is medium-sized in the sample. The chain uses TRBV6-1 and TRBJ1-5; D is uncertain. CDR3 length: 13 amino acids. Per germline, CDR1 MNHNS and CDR2 SASEGT. Deletions cut 3 bases from V and 1 base from J, with 4 bases between. CDR3 DNA: TGTGCCAGCAGTGAGGCAAGCAATCAGCCCCAGCATTTT. It translates to CASSEASNQPQHF.

The rearrangement uses TRBV30 and TRBJ2-7; D is possibly TRBD2 (5 bases). The CDR3 is made up of 15 amino acids. Germline-derived CDR1 and CDR2 are GTSNPN and SVGIG (reference sequence). Trimming cost V 2 bases and J 0 bases, with 14 bases left between them. The CDR3 DNA reads as TGTGCCTGGAGTATCCTAGCCGAAAGCTCCTACGAGCAGTACTTC. Translation gives CAWSILAESSYEQYF.

The V and J genes are TRBV4-3 and TRBJ2-7; TRBD1 matches at 8 bases. The CDR3 consists of 15 residues. The junction had 5 bases not matched to a gene; V was cut back by 4 bases and J by 0 bases. Germline V gene lookup returns CDR1 LGHNA and CDR2 YSLEER. CDR3 DNA: TGCGCCAGCAGCCCTGGACAGGGATCCTCCTACGAGCAGTACTTC. Translating it yields CASSPGQGSSYEQYF.

This clone showed up just a few times. The CDR3 sequence: CASSQRGIEQFF. CDR3 in DNA: TGTGCCAGCAGCCAAAGGGGTATTGAGCAGTTCTTC. J is TRBJ2-1 and V is TRBV5-6; weak D call: TRBD1 (5 bases). The CDR3 contains 12 residues. The germline V and J ends were trimmed by 4 bases and 9 bases, with 11 bases remaining between them. Germline CDR1 and CDR2: SGHDT and YYEEEE.

This clone was counted only a few times. The chain couples TRBV11-1 to TRBJ2-7, with 13 bases fitting TRBD2. Germline V gives CDR1 SGHAT, CDR2 FQDESV (reference sequence). CDR3 length: 15 residues. Losses at the gene ends were 4 bases for V and 2 bases for J; bases not matched to a gene: 2. CDR3 region: CASSSGLAGTYEQYF. In nucleotides, the CDR3 is TGTGCCAGCAGCTCGGGACTAGCGGGGACCTACGAGCAGTACTTC.